This passage covers 21 T cell receptor beta chains from one sample sequenced in a study of identifying expanded T cells in peripheral blood. Libraries were prepared by immunoSEQ multiplex PCR; TCRdb keeps only in-frame clonotypes and omits some of them. Among about 91,000 clones listed, roughly 88% were seen once. The specimen sequenced was blood. These receptors came from a person aged 18 to 70 in good health.

The V call is TRBV7-9, the J call TRBJ2-2; D gene uncertain. Germline V gene data show CDR1 as SEHNR and CDR2 as FQNEAQ (reference sequence). This CDR3 has 14 amino acids. V lost 1 base, J lost 6 bases, and 9 bases lay in between. Written as DNA, the CDR3 is TGTGCCAGCAGCTTAGAGGCTCCGCCCGGGGAGCTGTTTTTT. Translation: CASSLEAPPGELFF.

Written as DNA, the CDR3 is TGTGCCAGCAGTACCACCCAGGGTGCAGCTTTCTTT. The encoded protein is CASSTTQGAAFF. The chain carries TRBV28 and TRBJ1-1, with D perhaps matching TRBD1 (5 bases). This CDR3 comprises 12 residues. From germline, CDR1 is MDHEN and CDR2 SYDVKM. The ends were cut back, 5 bases at V and 10 bases at J, with 14 bases in the middle.

This clone was counted only a few times. The chain carries TRBV7-2 and TRBJ2-5, with 9 bases fitting TRBD2. Germline lookup yields CDR1 SGHTA and CDR2 FQGNSA. CDR3 length: 19 amino acids. J lost 2 bases, V lost 1 base, and 14 bases had no gene match. CDR3 loop: CASSLERRGRASVQETQYF. Here the CDR3 DNA reads TGTGCCAGCAGCTTAGAGCGGCGCGGGAGGGCCTCGGTGCAAGAGACCCAGTACTTC. Full variable domain (rest looked up from reference TRBV7-2 and TRBJ2-5): GAGVSQSPSNKVTEKGKDVELRCDPISGHTALYWYRQSLGQGLEFLIYFQGNSAPDKSGLPSDRFSAERTGGSVSTLTIQRTQQEDSAVYLCASSLERRGRASVQETQYFGPGTRLLVL.

The chain uses TRBV15 and TRBJ2-7, with TRBD1 as a possible D gene (5 bases). CDR1 LNHNV and CDR2 YYDKDF come from the germline V gene (reference sequence). V gave up 0 bases and J gave up 10 bases, with 16 bases separating them. The CDR3 loop spans 14 amino acids. CDR3 DNA: TGTGCCACCAGCAGAGATAGGCAGGGATTGGTTCAGTACTTC. Translation gives CATSRDRQGLVQYF.

The chain combines TRBV7-9 with TRBJ1-1, with a tentative D call TRBD1 (5 bases). The CDR3 totals 15 residues. CDR1 and CDR2 (germline): SEHNR, FQNEAQ (reference sequence). Trimming removed 1 base from V and 7 bases from J, with 16 bases in between. Here the CDR3 reads CASSLGGSGPDEAFF. CDR3 sequence (DNA): TGTGCCAGCAGCTTAGGCGGTTCGGGGCCCGATGAAGCTTTCTTT.

This chain connects TRBV15 to TRBJ2-1; 7 nucleotides agree with TRBD2. CDR1 LNHNV and CDR2 YYDKDF come from the germline V gene (reference sequence). Losses at the gene ends were 0 bases for V and 5 bases for J; bases not matched to a gene: 16. The CDR3 is made up of 19 amino acids. For the CDR3, the DNA is TGTGCCACCAGCAGAGATGTGGAATTCCGCGGGGGAGATAACAATGAGCAGTTCTTC. Translated: CATSRDVEFRGGDNNEQFF.

V gene TRBV7-9 combines with J gene TRBJ2-3, with D uncertain. The CDR3 loop spans 16 amino acids. Between the trimmed V and J ends, which lost 0 bases and 0 bases, there was a span of 10 bases. The V gene's germline CDR1 is SEHNR and CDR2 FQNEAQ (reference sequence). CDR3 amino acids: CASSLAEASSTDTQYF. The CDR3 DNA sequence: TGTGCCAGCAGCTTAGCCGAGGCCTCTAGCACAGATACGCAGTATTTT.

This clone was counted once. The rearrangement links TRBV7-9 to TRBJ2-5; 10 nucleotides agree with TRBD1. The germline CDR1 and CDR2 sequences are SEHNR and FQNEAQ (reference sequence). J lost 0 bases, V lost 4 bases, and 11 bases had no gene match. The CDR3 consists of 18 residues. CDR3 bases: TGTGCCAGCAGCTCAAAATTTACCGGGACAGGGGACCAAGAGACCCAGTACTTC. This encodes CASSSKFTGTGDQETQYF.

The chain links TRBV2 to TRBJ2-1; D may be TRBD1 (6 bases). The germline gives CDR1 SNHLY, CDR2 FYNNEI. Trimming cost V 0 bases and J 3 bases, with 9 bases left between them. CDR3 length: 15 residues. CDR3 sequence reads: CASSEAGAYYNEQFF. The CDR3 DNA follows: TGTGCCAGCAGTGAAGCGGGGGCTTACTACAATGAGCAGTTCTTC.

The chain joins TRBV19 to TRBJ1-2; 8 nucleotides align to TRBD1. The junction had 9 bases not matched to a gene; V was cut back by 5 bases and J by 4 bases. Germline V gene lookup returns CDR1 LNHDA and CDR2 SQIVND (reference sequence). CDR3 size: 15 residues. For the CDR3, the DNA is TGTGCCAGTAGTGCCGACGGGACAGGAACCTATGGCTACACCTTC. It encodes CASSADGTGTYGYTF.

This clone was recorded once. This chain links TRBV29-1 with TRBJ1-5; D is possibly TRBD1 (5 bases). Trimming left V 6 bases short and J 8 bases short, with 20 bases between. Germline V gene lookup returns CDR1 SQVTM and CDR2 ANQGSEA. The length of the CDR3 is 14 residues. In nucleotides, the CDR3 is TGCAGCGTCGCTAAGGGGACGGACTGGGAGCCCCAGCATTTT. It specifies CSVAKGTDWEPQHF.

The rearrangement joins TRBV7-9 to TRBJ2-2; 7 nucleotides agree with TRBD1. The CDR3 length is 14 residues. The germline V gene encodes CDR1 SEHNR and CDR2 FQNEAQ (reference sequence). J lost 6 bases, V lost 5 bases, and 6 bases had no gene match. The CDR3 loop is CASSTTGSAGELFF. The CDR3 DNA follows: TGTGCCAGCAGCACGACAGGGTCGGCCGGGGAGCTGTTTTTT.

The CDR3 region has the DNA TGCGCCAGCAGCGTCCAGGGGTTGGGGAATGAAAAACTGTTTTTT. Translated, it gives CASSVQGLGNEKLFF. The rearrangement links TRBV5-1 to TRBJ1-4; D is possibly TRBD1 (6 bases). There are 15 residues in the CDR3. Trimming cost V 4 bases and J 5 bases, with 15 bases left between them. CDR1 and CDR2 (germline): SGHRS, YFSETQ.

The rearrangement links TRBV18 to TRBJ1-1; D is ambiguous. The germline gives CDR1 KGHSH, CDR2 LQKENI. V was clipped by 3 bases and J by 7 bases, with 12 bases between them. The CDR3 totals 13 residues. The CDR3 nucleotides are TGTGCCAGCTCACCCTTTACTGGGGATGAAGCTTTCTTT. Translating gives CASSPFTGDEAFF.

This rearrangement joins TRBV9 to TRBJ1-1, with D unresolved. CDR1 is SGDLS and CDR2 is YYNGEE in the germline V gene. The CDR3 consists of 14 residues. Trimming removed 0 bases at V and 1 base at J, with 7 bases between. As DNA, the CDR3 is TGTGCCAGCAGCGTAGCTGGCGGGAACACTGAAGCTTTCTTT. It yields the protein CASSVAGGNTEAFF.

The chain couples TRBV6-4 to TRBJ2-7; TRBD2 matches 8 bases. In germline, CDR1 is MRHNA, CDR2 SNTAGT. J lost 0 bases, V lost 4 bases, and 11 bases had no gene match. The CDR3 is 17 residues long. DNA for the CDR3: TGTGCCAGCAGTGGCCCTTCCATAGCGGGGAGCTCCTACGAGCAGTACTTC. This gives the protein CASSGPSIAGSSYEQYF.

The chain couples TRBV5-1 to TRBJ2-3; TRBD2 is a possible D gene (6 bases). The germline V gene encodes CDR1 SGHRS and CDR2 YFSETQ. V was clipped by 0 bases and J by 4 bases, with 9 bases between them. The CDR3 has 14 residues. CDR3 residues: CASSLGTTADTQYF. In nucleotides, the CDR3 is TGCGCCAGCAGCTTGGGGACTACTGCAGATACGCAGTATTTT.

In this sample, this clone turned up once. The V and J genes are TRBV2 and TRBJ2-2; 10 bases are a match to TRBD2. The V segment lost 1 base and the J segment 2 bases; nucleotides outside the gene matches: 4. Germline CDR1 SNHLY, CDR2 FYNNEI. This CDR3 is 17 amino acids long. This CDR3 is CASSEGLAGANTGELFF. CDR3 in DNA: TGTGCCAGCAGTGAAGGGCTAGCGGGGGCCAACACCGGGGAGCTGTTTTTT.

J is TRBJ1-1 and V is TRBV28; 9 bases agree with TRBD1. The CDR3 is made up of 14 amino acids. The germline gives CDR1 MDHEN, CDR2 SYDVKM. The V segment lost 6 bases and the J segment 2 bases; nucleotides outside the gene matches: 4. Here the CDR3 reads CASRRTGVNTEAFF. CDR3 nucleotide sequence: TGTGCCAGCAGGAGGACAGGGGTTAACACTGAAGCTTTCTTT.

The gene calls are TRBV10-2 and TRBJ1-1; D may be TRBD1 (6 bases). Germline V gene lookup returns CDR1 WSHSY and CDR2 SAAADI. CDR3 length equals 14 residues. V gave up 6 bases and J gave up 6 bases, with 17 bases separating them. The CDR3 nucleotides read TGCGCCAGCAGAAGGGGGGCGGAGTCCTCTGAAGCTTTCTTT. It encodes CASRRGAESSEAFF.

The chain employs TRBV5-1 and TRBJ1-2; 9 nucleotides match TRBD1. CDR1 SGHRS and CDR2 YFSETQ come from the germline V gene. The J segment lost 6 bases and the V segment lost 4 bases, leaving 4 bases of the junction unmatched. CDR3 length equals 13 residues. The CDR3 sequence: CASSRTGEDGYTF. CDR3 DNA: TGCGCCAGCAGCCGGACAGGGGAGGATGGCTACACCTTC.